These 32 T cell receptor beta chains originate from one sample sequenced in a study of T cell responses to AZD1222 COVID-19 vaccine. The assay was immunoSEQ multiplex PCR, and TCRdb's table has in-frame clones only and misses some. The sample records under 200,000 clones, approximately 94% being singletons. The material sequenced was peripheral blood, taken 28 days after the second dose of the MenACWY control vaccine. These receptors originate from an adult who received the MenACWY meningococcal vaccine as a control.

The CDR3 reads CASSLSAHEQYF. As DNA, the CDR3 is TGTGCCAGCAGTTTATCCGCCCACGAGCAGTACTTC. The J gene is TRBJ2-7, the V gene TRBV12-3 or TRBV12-4; D is ambiguous. This CDR3 comprises 12 residues. V shed 2 bases and J shed 5 bases, with 7 bases lying between them.

V is TRBV4-2 and J is TRBJ2-4; no reliable D call. CDR3 length: 12 amino acids. Germline lookup yields CDR1 LGHNA and CDR2 YNFKEQ. Trimming took 3 bases from V and 5 from J, leaving 5 bases between them. CDR3 amino acids: CASSQVENIQYF. The DNA for the CDR3 is TGTGCCAGCAGCCAGGTGGAAAACATTCAGTACTTC.

The chain uses TRBV19 and TRBJ1-2; tentatively, D is TRBD1 (5 bases). The germline V gene has CDR1 LNHDA and CDR2 SQIVND (reference sequence). This CDR3 spans 12 amino acids. The V gene lost 7 bases and the J gene lost 8 bases, with 14 bases spanning the gap. The CDR3 sequence: CASTGSREGYTF. CDR3 nucleotide sequence: TGTGCCAGTACAGGGTCCCGAGAGGGCTACACCTTC.

The CDR3 bases are TGTGCCACCAAAGGGGCTGTACGCCAAGAGACCCAGTACTTC. As protein: CATKGAVRQETQYF. The chain carries TRBV28 and TRBJ2-5, with D possibly matching TRBD1 (5 bases). The CDR3 runs to 14 residues. Germline loops: CDR1 MDHEN, CDR2 SYDVKM. The V end was cut by 10 bases, the J end by 1 base, with 16 bases between.

This clone was picked up one time. This chain joins TRBV9 and TRBJ2-5; perhaps TRBD1 as D (6 bases). The germline V gene has CDR1 SGDLS and CDR2 YYNGEE. The CDR3 is 15 residues long. With 2 bases removed from V and 2 bases from J, the gap between germline ends came to 13 bases. DNA of the CDR3: TGTGCCAGCAGCGTCTCGGACAGCATTCAAGAGACCCAGTACTTC. Its translation is CASSVSDSIQETQYF.

The chain joins TRBV9 to TRBJ2-5; D gene uncertain. Germline assignment: CDR1 SGDLS and CDR2 YYNGEE. This CDR3 is 13 amino acids long. Trimming stripped 0 bases from V and 5 bases from J, with 8 bases between. CDR3 DNA: TGTGCCAGCAGCGTAGGTAGGATTGAGACCCAGTACTTC. Amino acids: CASSVGRIETQYF.

The J gene is TRBJ1-4, the V gene TRBV5-3; D is undetermined. TRBV5-3 counts as an open reading frame of uncertain function. This CDR3 has 15 residues. V dropped 5 bases and J dropped 7 bases, with 18 bases sitting between them. This CDR3 is CARRDRLGWGEKLFF. The CDR3 nucleotides are TGTGCCAGAAGAGACCGCCTCGGGTGGGGTGAAAAACTGTTTTTT.

The chain combines TRBV9 with TRBJ2-1, with D hard to call. Germline V gene sequence: CDR1 SGDLS, CDR2 YYNGEE. V was cut by 3 bases and J by 0 bases, with 7 bases left in between. The CDR3 contains 14 residues. The CDR3, as DNA: TGTGCCAGCAGCGAAAATCCCTCCTACAATGAGCAGTTCTTC. This encodes CASSENPSYNEQFF.

The J gene is TRBJ2-1, the V gene TRBV2, with 7 positions matching TRBD1. The junction had 4 bases not matched to a gene; V was cut back by 7 bases and J by 1 base. The CDR3 has 14 amino acids. Germline CDR1 reads SNHLY; CDR2 reads FYNNEI. CDR3 nucleotides: TGTGCCAGCACATTACAGGGGTCCTACAATGAGCAGTTCTTC. Translating gives CASTLQGSYNEQFF.

This clone was observed once. V gene TRBV6-5 combines with J gene TRBJ1-1, with 7 nucleotides matching TRBD1. Trimming cost V 2 bases and J 8 bases; bases outside gene matches: 11. The germline gives CDR1 MNHEY, CDR2 SVGAGI. The CDR3 extends over 15 amino acids. This CDR3 is CASSYDQTGQGEAFF. The CDR3 DNA sequence: TGTGCCAGCAGTTACGACCAGACAGGGCAAGGCGAAGCTTTCTTT.

In this sample, this clone turned up once. The chain is built from TRBV4-3 and TRBJ2-2, with 9 bases fitting TRBD2. V shed 3 bases and J 6 bases; nucleotides not matched to a gene: 14. The CDR3 is made up of 18 amino acids. Germline V gives CDR1 LGHNA, CDR2 YSLEER. The CDR3 region is CASSHRRGPSGIPGELFF. DNA for the CDR3: TGCGCCAGCAGCCACCGTCGGGGGCCTAGCGGGATTCCCGGGGAGCTGTTTTTT.

V usage is TRBV5-1 and J usage is TRBJ2-7; no clear D gene. Trimming removed 5 bases from V and 0 bases from J, with 12 bases in between. The CDR3 contains 14 residues. Germline V gives CDR1 SGHRS, CDR2 YFSETQ. The CDR3 region has the DNA TGCGCCAGCAGGGCCCTCAGTGACTCCTACGAGCAGTACTTC. It translates to CASRALSDSYEQYF.

The rearrangement uses TRBV5-1 and TRBJ1-1; D may be TRBD1 (5 bases). The CDR3 runs to 15 residues. Germline-derived CDR1 and CDR2 are SGHRS and YFSETQ. The germline V and J ends were trimmed by 4 bases and 0 bases, with 13 bases remaining between them. The CDR3 DNA is TGCGCCAGCAGCAGGGCCGGGACTGTGAACACTGAAGCTTTCTTT. This encodes CASSRAGTVNTEAFF.

The gene calls are TRBV27 and TRBJ1-6, with 8 bases aligning to TRBD1. V lost 6 bases and J lost 9; bases outside the gene matches: 13. This CDR3 contains 16 residues. The germline V gene encodes CDR1 MNHEY and CDR2 SMNVEV (reference sequence). The CDR3 sequence: CASSLFGSRGLSPLHF. CDR3 DNA sequence: TGTGCCAGCAGCCTGTTTGGGAGCAGGGGGCTTTCACCCCTCCACTTT.

V is TRBV19 and J is TRBJ2-1; 9 bases match TRBD2. V lost 6 bases and J lost 4; bases outside the gene matches: 10. In germline, CDR1 is LNHDA, CDR2 SQIVND (reference sequence). The CDR3 has 16 amino acids. The CDR3 DNA reads as TGTGCCAGTAGGAGAGTTGCGGGAGGGGTATACAATGAGCAGTTCTTC. It encodes CASRRVAGGVYNEQFF.

Here the CDR3 DNA reads TGTGCCAGCAGACTTACAGGGAAGAACACTGAAGCTTTCTTT. Amino acid sequence: CASRLTGKNTEAFF. The chain has TRBV28 and TRBJ1-1; TRBD1 is a possible D gene (6 bases). This CDR3 has 14 residues. Trimming shortened V by 6 bases and J by 1 base, and 12 bases separated the two germline ends. The germline V gene encodes CDR1 MDHEN and CDR2 SYDVKM.

This sequence joins TRBV6-5 and TRBJ2-7, with 13 nucleotides matching TRBD2. This CDR3 contains 15 residues. Trimming cost V 6 bases and J 4 bases; bases outside gene matches: 6. Per germline, CDR1 MNHEY and CDR2 SVGAGI. The CDR3 nucleotides are TGTGCCAGCAGCAGGACTAGCGGGAGTCTTTACGAGCAGTACTTC. It specifies CASSRTSGSLYEQYF.

V and J are TRBV7-2 and TRBJ2-1, with 11 bases matching TRBD2. The CDR3 runs to 15 residues. CDR1 and CDR2 (germline): SGHTA, FQGNSA. J was trimmed by 2 bases and V by 5 bases; bases with no gene match: 2. As DNA, the CDR3 is TGTGCCAGCAGCGCGACTAGCGGGGCCTACAATGAGCAGTTCTTC. As protein: CASSATSGAYNEQFF.

This chain links TRBV2 with TRBJ2-6; possibly TRBD1 for D (6 bases). The CDR3 runs to 15 residues. Germline V gives CDR1 SNHLY, CDR2 FYNNEI. With 6 bases removed from V and 2 bases from J, the gap between germline ends came to 11 bases. CDR3 DNA: TGTGCCAGCAGCCCCCGGACAGCTGGGGCCAACGTCCTGACTTTC. The encoded protein is CASSPRTAGANVLTF.

The chain links TRBV4-2 to TRBJ2-1; a weak D match, TRBD2 (6 bases). Trimming stripped 1 base from V and 6 bases from J, with 10 bases between. Germline-derived CDR1 and CDR2 are LGHNA and YNFKEQ. CDR3 length equals 14 residues. CDR3 sequence: CASSQGPSVNEQFF. The DNA for the CDR3 is TGTGCCAGCAGCCAAGGTCCTAGCGTCAATGAGCAGTTCTTC.

The chain recombines TRBV15 with TRBJ1-5; D is possibly TRBD1 (5 bases). The CDR3 length is 14 residues. The germline V gene encodes CDR1 LNHNV and CDR2 YYDKDF (reference sequence). V lost 1 base and J lost 7, with 11 bases in between. Here the CDR3 DNA reads TGTGCCACCAGCAGAGCGCAGGGCGTACAGCCCCAGCATTTT. As protein: CATSRAQGVQPQHF.

The chain joins TRBV30 to TRBJ2-1, with TRBD2 identical over 8 bases. The ends lost 2 bases at V and 10 bases at J; junction bases unmatched: 10. There are 14 residues in the CDR3. Germline CDR1 GTSNPN, CDR2 SVGIG (reference sequence). CDR3 region: CAWSPGLVVPEQFF. The DNA of the CDR3 is TGTGCCTGGAGTCCGGGACTAGTGGTCCCCGAGCAGTTCTTC. The whole variable domain, filled in from reference TRBV30 and TRBJ2-1, reads SQTIHQWPATLVQPVGSPLSLECTVEGTSNPNLYWYRQAAGRGLQLLFYSVGIGQISSEVPQNLSASRPQDRQFILSSKKLLLSDSGFYLCAWSPGLVVPEQFFGPGTRLTVL.

This chain links TRBV6-5 with TRBJ1-5, with D uncertain. V was cut by 6 bases and J by 2 bases, with 8 bases left in between. Germline-derived CDR1 and CDR2 are MNHEY and SVGAGI. This CDR3 region has 13 residues. The CDR3 region has the DNA TGTGCCAGCAGCCAAAGAGGCAATCAGCCCCAGCATTTT. This sequence encodes CASSQRGNQPQHF.

The chain couples TRBV5-1 to TRBJ2-7, with TRBD2 identical over 7 bases. The germline CDR1 and CDR2 sequences are SGHRS and YFSETQ. CDR3 length equals 18 residues. V trimming: 0 bases; J trimming: 1 base; junction bases outside the gene matches: 13. The CDR3 DNA sequence: TGCGCCAGCAGCTTGGCAAGAGGAGGGCTAGCGGTATCCTACGAGCAGTACTTC. Residues: CASSLARGGLAVSYEQYF.

The chain links TRBV3-1 (or the pseudogene TRBV3-2) to TRBJ2-3; D possibly corresponds to TRBD1 (6 bases). This CDR3 has 17 amino acids. CDR1 is LGHDT, CDR2 YNNKEL, per germline (reference sequence). V was shortened by 3 bases and J by 2 bases, with 18 bases between the two germline ends. CDR3 protein: CASSHAWNRVSTDTQYF. The CDR3 DNA follows: TGTGCCAGCAGCCACGCTTGGAACAGGGTATCCACAGATACGCAGTATTTT.

The rearrangement links TRBV2 to TRBJ1-1, with D possibly TRBD1 on 5 matching bases. V was pared by 6 bases and J by 6 bases, with 11 bases between. There are 12 residues in the CDR3. Germline CDR1 and CDR2: SNHLY and FYNNEI. CDR3 residues: CASRGDRSEAFF. CDR3 DNA: TGTGCCAGCAGGGGGGACCGGTCTGAAGCTTTCTTT.

The rearrangement joins TRBV10-3 to TRBJ1-1; TRBD1 matches at 8 bases. The trim removed 3 bases at V and 4 bases at J, leaving 10 bases unmatched. Germline CDR1 and CDR2: ENHRY and SYGVKD. This CDR3 region has 16 residues. The CDR3 loop is CAISEDRGSVSTEAFF. Here the CDR3 DNA reads TGTGCCATCAGTGAAGACAGGGGATCCGTGTCCACTGAAGCTTTCTTT.

The chain employs TRBV28 and TRBJ2-3; D is possibly TRBD1 or TRBD2 (5 bases each). From germline, CDR1 is MDHEN and CDR2 SYDVKM. V shed 1 base and J shed 3 bases, with 11 bases lying between them. This CDR3 has 15 amino acids. The CDR3 DNA follows: TGTGCCAGCAGTTTATTTCCGGGGCGAACAGATACGCAGTATTTT. Protein: CASSLFPGRTDTQYF.

The J gene is TRBJ1-2, the V gene TRBV6-2 or TRBV6-3; TRBD1 matches 8 bases. Germline trimming cut 0 bases from V and 3 bases from J; bases unmatched to any gene: 3. This CDR3 spans 15 amino acids. CDR1 is MNHEY, CDR2 SVGEGT, per germline. The CDR3 nucleotides are TGTGCCAGCAGTTACTCGATGGGACAGGACTATGGCTACACCTTC. Residues: CASSYSMGQDYGYTF.

Worth noting for this clone: Here the CDR3 omits its conserved ending phenylalanine or tryptophan, so a read error is the likely source. The limits of the CDR3 on the DNA are not certain, so only TCRdb's listed CDR3 is given. V usage is TRBV5-1 and J usage is TRBJ1-1; the listed D gene, TRBD1, was not tested against the DNA. Germline CDR1 and CDR2: SGHRS and YFSETQ. Including both end residues, the CDR3 is 8 amino acids long. The chain's CDR3 is CASSSQGG.

This chain uses TRBV14 with TRBJ1-2; 8 bases are shared with TRBD1. The germline gives CDR1 SGHDN, CDR2 FVKESK. There are 18 residues in the CDR3. The trim removed 2 bases at V and 1 base at J, leaving 12 bases unmatched. CDR3 loop: CASSQLQGAGGYNYGYTF. CDR3 in DNA: TGTGCCAGCAGCCAATTACAAGGGGCAGGGGGCTATAACTATGGCTACACCTTC.

This chain links TRBV10-2 with TRBJ2-7; 8 bases line up with TRBD1. After removal of 2 bases from V and 3 bases from J, the junction contained 6 bases not matched to a gene. Germline CDR1 reads WSHSY; CDR2 reads SAAADI. The CDR3 has 15 residues. This CDR3 is CASSERPGQGYEQYF. The CDR3 DNA is TGCGCCAGCAGTGAGCGCCCTGGACAGGGCTACGAGCAGTACTTC.